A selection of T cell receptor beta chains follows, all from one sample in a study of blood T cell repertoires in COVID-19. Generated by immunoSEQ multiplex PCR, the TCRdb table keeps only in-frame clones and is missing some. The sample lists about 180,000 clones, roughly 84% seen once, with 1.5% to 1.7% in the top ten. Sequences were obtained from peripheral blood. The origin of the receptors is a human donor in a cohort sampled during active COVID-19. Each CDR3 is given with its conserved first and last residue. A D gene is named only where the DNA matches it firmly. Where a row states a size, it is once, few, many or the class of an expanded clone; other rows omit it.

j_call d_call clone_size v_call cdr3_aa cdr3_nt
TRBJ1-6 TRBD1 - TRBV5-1 CASSSRDRGSPLHF TGCGCCAGCAGCTCCCGGGACAGGGGATCACCCCTCCACTTT
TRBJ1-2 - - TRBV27 CASSPGGAQNYGYTF TGTGCCAGCAGCCCAGGAGGGGCACAAAACTATGGCTACACCTTC
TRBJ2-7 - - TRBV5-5 CASSFGLGLRDYEQYF TGTGCCAGCAGCTTTGGCTTAGGCCTTCGGGACTACGAGCAGTACTTC
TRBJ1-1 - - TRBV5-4 CASSLQGNTEAFF TGTGCCAGCAGCTTGCAGGGGAACACTGAAGCTTTCTTT
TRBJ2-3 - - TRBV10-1 CASKGSLRTDTQYF TGCGCCAGCAAGGGGTCCCTGAGGACAGATACGCAGTATTTT
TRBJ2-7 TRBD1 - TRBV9 CASSRTRDRGAYEQYF TGTGCCAGCAGCAGGACTAGGGACAGGGGAGCCTACGAGCAGTACTTC
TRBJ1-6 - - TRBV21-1 CASSNQGGSPLHF TGTGCCAGCAGCAATCAGGGGGGTTCACCCCTCCACTTT
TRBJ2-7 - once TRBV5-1 CASSLGSSSYEQYF TGCGCCAGCAGCTTGGGGTCTAGCTCCTACGAGCAGTACTTC
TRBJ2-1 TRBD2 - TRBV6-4 CASSRLAGDYNEQFF TGTGCCAGCAGTCGACTAGCGGGGGATTACAATGAGCAGTTCTTC
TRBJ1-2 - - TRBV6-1 CASSEATTTGSYGYTF TGTGCCAGCAGTGAAGCGACAACAACAGGGTCTTATGGCTACACCTTC
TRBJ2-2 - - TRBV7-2 CASSLELARSTGELFF TGTGCCAGCAGCTTAGAGTTAGCGAGGAGCACCGGGGAGCTGTTTTTT
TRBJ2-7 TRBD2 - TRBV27 CASSSRTSGPYEQYF TGTGCCAGCAGTTCCCGGACTAGCGGACCCTACGAGCAGTACTTC
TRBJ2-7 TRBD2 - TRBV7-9 CASSQTSGGVEQYF TGTGCCAGCAGCCAGACTAGCGGCGGAGTTGAGCAGTACTTC
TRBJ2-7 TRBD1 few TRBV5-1 CASSVDRGSNEQYF TGCGCCAGCAGCGTGGACAGGGGGTCGAACGAGCAGTACTTC
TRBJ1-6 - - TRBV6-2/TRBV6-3 CASSTVESSPLHF TGTGCCAGCAGCACGGTAGAGAGTTCACCCCTCCACTTT
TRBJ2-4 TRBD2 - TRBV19 CASSPPGLAGSQNIQYF TGTGCCAGTAGCCCGCCGGGACTAGCGGGGTCCCAAAACATTCAGTACTTC
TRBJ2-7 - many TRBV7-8 CASSSTYEQYF TGTGCCAGCAGCTCTACCTACGAGCAGTACTTC
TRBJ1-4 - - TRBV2 CASSDGQGNEKLFF TGTGCCAGCAGCGATGGGCAGGGAAATGAAAAACTGTTTTTT
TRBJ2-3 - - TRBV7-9 CASSLTQGRDTQYF TGTGCCAGCAGCTTAACCCAGGGAAGGGATACGCAGTATTTT
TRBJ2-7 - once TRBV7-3 CASSINWPPCRGLRTYEQYF TGTGCCAGCAGCATTAACTGGCCACCGTGCAGGGGTCTGAGGACCTACGAGCAGTACTTC
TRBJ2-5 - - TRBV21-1 CASSKFPGTSGGAIQETQYF TGTGCCAGCAGCAAGTTCCCCGGGACTAGCGGGGGGGCCATCCAAGAGACCCAGTACTTC
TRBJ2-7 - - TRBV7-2 CASSLQQGYIYEQYF TGTGCCAGCAGTCTCCAACAGGGTTATATCTACGAGCAGTACTTC
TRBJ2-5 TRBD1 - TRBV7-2 CASTPDRAQETQYF TGTGCCAGCACCCCGGACAGGGCACAAGAGACCCAGTACTTC
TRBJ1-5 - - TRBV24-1 CATSDGDKAQPQHF TGTGCCACCAGTGACGGTGACAAGGCGCAGCCCCAGCATTTT
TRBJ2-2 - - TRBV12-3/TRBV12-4 CASSRDFTGELFF TGTGCCAGCAGTCGTGACTTCACCGGGGAGCTGTTTTTT
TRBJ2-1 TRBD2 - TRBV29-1 CSVDGGSSYNEQFF TGCAGCGTTGATGGCGGGAGCTCCTACAATGAGCAGTTCTTC
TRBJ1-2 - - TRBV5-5 CASSLGEAGVTYYGYTF TGTGCCAGCAGCTTGGGGGAAGCGGGGGTTACCTACTATGGCTACACCTTC
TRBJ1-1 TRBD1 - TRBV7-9 CASSLTGLNTEAFF TGTGCCAGCAGCTTGACAGGGCTGAACACTGAAGCTTTCTTT
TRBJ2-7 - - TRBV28 CATLDISYEQYF TGTGCCACCTTGGACATCTCCTACGAGCAGTACTTC
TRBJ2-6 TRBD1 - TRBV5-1 CASSRYRGTGAGANVLTF TGCGCCAGCAGCCGCTACAGGGGGACGGGGGCTGGGGCCAACGTCCTGACTTTC
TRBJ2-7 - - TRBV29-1 CSVEQGPNEQYF TGCAGCGTTGAACAGGGGCCTAACGAGCAGTACTTC
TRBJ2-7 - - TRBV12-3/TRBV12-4 CASSSRGSGEQYF TGTGCCAGCAGTTCCCGAGGGTCAGGAGAGCAGTACTTC
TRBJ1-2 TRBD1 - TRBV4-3 CASSQDDRVDYGYTF TGCGCCAGCAGCCAGGACGACAGGGTTGACTATGGCTACACCTTC
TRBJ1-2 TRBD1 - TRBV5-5 CASSAPGQGGGYTF TGTGCCAGCAGCGCCCCGGGACAGGGCGGCGGCTACACCTTC
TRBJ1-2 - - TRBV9 CASSVGQDYGYTF TGTGCCAGCAGCGTAGGACAGGACTATGGCTACACCTTC
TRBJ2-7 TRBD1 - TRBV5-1 CASRTDRGEQYF TGCGCCAGCAGAACCGACAGGGGCGAGCAGTACTTC
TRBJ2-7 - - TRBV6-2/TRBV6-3 CASSYTTGPYEQYF TGTGCCAGCAGTTACACCACAGGCCCCTACGAGCAGTACTTC
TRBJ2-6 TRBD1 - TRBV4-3 CASSQTGAGANVLTF TGCGCCAGCAGCCAAACAGGGGCTGGGGCCAACGTCCTGACTTTC
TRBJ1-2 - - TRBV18 CASSPGESYGYTF TGTGCCAGCTCACCCGGGGAGTCCTATGGCTACACCTTC
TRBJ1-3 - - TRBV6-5 CASSPRTLGNTIYF TGTGCCAGCAGCCCCCGGACACTAGGAAACACCATATATTTT